The TCR beta chain under discussion was sequenced for a study of metastatic and nonmetastatic thyroid tumors (dated by TCRdb to the early 2020s). For the study in its entirety: Repertoires were compared across peripheral blood and tumor or nodule tissue samples from malignant and benign thyroid patients. General findings and caveats noted by the study authors: TCR beta diversity was reported as significantly higher in malignant tumors than in benign nodules, in both blood and tumor samples.

CDR1 is given as MNHNS and CDR2 as SASEGT, both from the germline V gene. The germline V end is reduced by 5 bases and the J end by 1 base; junction bases left unmatched: 2. The CDR3 runs 14 amino acids, cysteine and phenylalanine included. Only the CDR3 part of the read is kept: 42 bases, read in frame from the first base. The library was made by PCR. This sample was sequenced with an Illumina HiSeq 4000. High-throughput sequencing was used to profile the TCR beta-chain CDR3 region of each patient. The original methods were these. The researchers built a classifier to tell apart papillary thyroid cancer patients with distant metastasis, based on CDR3 differences among clinicopathological groups. The Shannon index was used to measure repertoire diversity, and the Morisita-Horn index was used to measure how similar tumor and blood repertoires were. TCRdb reprocessed the public reads (quality trimming at Q25 with fastp, clone calling with MiXCR) and kept in-frame beta chains. The V and J calls follow TCRdb's processing rather than the paper's. The sample records approximately 26,000 clones, 10% to 15% of which are singletons. The top ten hold approximately 4.9% of the sample.

This clone was seen many times. Its antigen remains undetermined. Base qualities are not at hand, and no much larger clone is one base apart. Before undergoing thyroid surgery, none of the patients had been given any kind of treatment. The study retrospectively analysed patient clinical samples collected from the early 2010s to the late 2010s using T-cell receptor beta sequencing. The source of this sequence is a female donor with papillary thyroid cancer or a benign thyroid nodule (not recorded which). Some clones in this sample may be carry-over from other donors' samples. Sequences were obtained from blood. In this chain, TRBV6-1 is recombined with TRBJ1-1; 9 nucleotides in the junction match TRBD1. The nucleotide sequence is given as TGTGCCAGCAGTTGGGGACAGGGGAACACTGAAGCTTTCTTT. It codes for CASSWGQGNTEAFF.